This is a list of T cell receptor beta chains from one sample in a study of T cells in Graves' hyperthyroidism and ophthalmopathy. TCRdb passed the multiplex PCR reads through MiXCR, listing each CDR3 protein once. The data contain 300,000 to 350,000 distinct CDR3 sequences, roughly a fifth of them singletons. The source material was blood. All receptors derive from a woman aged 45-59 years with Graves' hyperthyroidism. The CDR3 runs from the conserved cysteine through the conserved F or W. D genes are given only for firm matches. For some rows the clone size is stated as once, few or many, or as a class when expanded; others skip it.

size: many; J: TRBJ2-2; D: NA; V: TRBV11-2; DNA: TGTGCCAGCACCCTTGGGGGCACCGGGGAGCTGTTTTTT; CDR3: CASTLGGTGELFF
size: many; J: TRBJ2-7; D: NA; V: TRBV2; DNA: TGTGCCAGCAGGACCCGACAGAGCTCCTACGAGCAGTACTTC; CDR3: CASRTRQSSYEQYF
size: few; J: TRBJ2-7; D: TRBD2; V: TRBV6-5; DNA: TGTGCCAGCAGTTACTCGGCTAGCGGGACATCCTACGAGCAGTACTTC; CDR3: CASSYSASGTSYEQYF
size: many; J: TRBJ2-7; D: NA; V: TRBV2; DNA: TGTGCCAGCAGTGAAACGACGACCTACGAGCAGTACTTC; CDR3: CASSETTTYEQYF
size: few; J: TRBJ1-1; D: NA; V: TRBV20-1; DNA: TGCAGTGCTAGAGTATATCATGGGAGCACTGAAGCTTTCTTT; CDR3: CSARVYHGSTEAFF
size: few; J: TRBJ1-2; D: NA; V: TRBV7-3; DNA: TGTGCCAGCAGCTTAGCAGGGGAGAACTATGGCTACACCTTC; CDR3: CASSLAGENYGYTF
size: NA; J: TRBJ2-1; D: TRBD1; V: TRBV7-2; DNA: TGTGCCAGCGCAGGGGGACAGGGGTTCTACAATGAGCAGTTCTTC; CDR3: CASAGGQGFYNEQFF
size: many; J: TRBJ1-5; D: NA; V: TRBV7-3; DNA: TGTGCCAGCAGCTTAGTCGGGGATCAGCCCCAGCATTTT; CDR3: CASSLVGDQPQHF
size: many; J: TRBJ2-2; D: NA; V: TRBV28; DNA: TGTGCCAGCAGTCCCCGCTGGGGGAACACCGGGGAGCTGTTTTTT; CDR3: CASSPRWGNTGELFF
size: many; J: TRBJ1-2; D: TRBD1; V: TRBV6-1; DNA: TGTGCCAGCAGTTTTTCCCGGACAGGGGGTGGATATGGCTACACCTTC; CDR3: CASSFSRTGGGYGYTF
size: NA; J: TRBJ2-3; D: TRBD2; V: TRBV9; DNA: TGTGCCAGCAGCTCCCGAAGGGCTAGCGGGGTCACAGATACGCAGTATTTT; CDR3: CASSSRRASGVTDTQYF
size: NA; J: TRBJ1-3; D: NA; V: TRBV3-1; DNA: TGTGCCAGCAGCCAGTGGGGGCGGACCTCTGAAAACACCATATATTTT; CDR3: CASSQWGRTSENTIYF
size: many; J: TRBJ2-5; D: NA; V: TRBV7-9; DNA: TGTGCCAGCAGGCCCCCGAGGCGGACGCGGGATGAGGAGACCCAGTACTTC; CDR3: CASRPPRRTRDEETQYF
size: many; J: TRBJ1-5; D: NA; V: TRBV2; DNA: TGTGCCAGCAGCCCCGGCCGGATTAATCAGCCCCAGCATTTT; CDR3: CASSPGRINQPQHF
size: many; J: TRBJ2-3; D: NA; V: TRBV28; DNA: TGTGCCAGCAGTTTGGGGGGAGTGGGGCCAGATACGCAGTATTTT; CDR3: CASSLGGVGPDTQYF
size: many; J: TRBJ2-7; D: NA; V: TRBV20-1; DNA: TGCAGTGCTAGTCAGGACCGACCCTACGAGCAGTACTTC; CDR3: CSASQDRPYEQYF
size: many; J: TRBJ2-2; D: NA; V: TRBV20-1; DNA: TGCAGTGCTAGAGATGTGGACATGTCCGGGGAGCTGTTTTTT; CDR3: CSARDVDMSGELFF
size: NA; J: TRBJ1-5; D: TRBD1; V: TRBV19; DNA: TGTGCCAGTAGTACCCAGACAGGGTCGGGTCAGCCCCAGCATTTT; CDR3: CASSTQTGSGQPQHF
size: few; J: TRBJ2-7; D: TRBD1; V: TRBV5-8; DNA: TGTGCCAGCAAGATACCGGGACAGGGGAAATTAAAGCAGTACTTC; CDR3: CASKIPGQGKLKQYF
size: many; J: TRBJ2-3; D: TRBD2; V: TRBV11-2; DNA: TGTGCCAGCAGCACCGGACTAGTCAGCACAGATACGCAGTATTTT; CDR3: CASSTGLVSTDTQYF
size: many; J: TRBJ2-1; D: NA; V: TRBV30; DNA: TGTGCCTCCAGGAAGCGGAGCACGTACAATGAGCAGTTCTTC; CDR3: CASRKRSTYNEQFF
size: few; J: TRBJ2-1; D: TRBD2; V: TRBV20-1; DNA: TGCAGTGCTAGGGTTGGCGGGAGGGTCAATGAGCAGTTCTTC; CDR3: CSARVGGRVNEQFF
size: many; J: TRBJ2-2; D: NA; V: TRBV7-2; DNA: TGTGCCAGCAGCTTAGCACACTACACCGGGGAGCTGTTTTTT; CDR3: CASSLAHYTGELFF
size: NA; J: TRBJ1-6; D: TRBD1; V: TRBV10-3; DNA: TGTGCCATCACCCCCCAGGGGGGTAATTCACCCCTCCACTTT; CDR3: CAITPQGGNSPLHF
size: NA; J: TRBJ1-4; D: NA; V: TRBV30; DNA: TGTGCCTGGAGTCCCCATCTTGCAACTAATGAAAAACTGTTTTTT; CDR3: CAWSPHLATNEKLFF